This TCR beta chain was sequenced for a study of cytomegalovirus exposure and HLA in healthy donors. Across the whole study: A prior study identified 117 million unique TCR beta sequences from 200 million or so T cells.

Primers included in the PCR were 60 Vbeta and 13 Jbeta primers. Here immunoSEQ multiplex PCR was the method, and the copy in TCRdb shows in-frame clones only, minus some. Found here are about 98,000 clones, about four fifths of them singletons; the top ten hold approximately 4%. The sample comprised PBMCs. This sequence was found in a female donor in good health and CMV-seropositive.

The CDR3 nucleotides read TGTGCCAGCAGCTTAGCCGGGACAGCCTATGGCTACACCTTC. Translating it yields CASSLAGTAYGYTF. This chain joins TRBV11-2 and TRBJ1-2, with 7 bases fitting TRBD1. This CDR3 comprises 14 residues. Trimming took 1 base from V and 4 from J; bases not matched to a gene: 3. Germline V lookup: CDR1 SGHAT, CDR2 FQNNGV.